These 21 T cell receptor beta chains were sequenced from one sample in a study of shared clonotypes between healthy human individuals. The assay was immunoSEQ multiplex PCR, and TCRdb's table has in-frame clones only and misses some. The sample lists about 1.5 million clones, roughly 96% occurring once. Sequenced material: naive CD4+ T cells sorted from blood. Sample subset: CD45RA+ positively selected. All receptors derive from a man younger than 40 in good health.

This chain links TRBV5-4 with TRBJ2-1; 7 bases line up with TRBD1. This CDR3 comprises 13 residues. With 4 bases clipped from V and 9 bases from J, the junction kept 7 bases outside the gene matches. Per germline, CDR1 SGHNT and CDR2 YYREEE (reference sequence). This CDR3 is CASSPYRGTEQFF. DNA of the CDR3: TGTGCCAGCAGCCCATACAGGGGAACTGAGCAGTTCTTC.

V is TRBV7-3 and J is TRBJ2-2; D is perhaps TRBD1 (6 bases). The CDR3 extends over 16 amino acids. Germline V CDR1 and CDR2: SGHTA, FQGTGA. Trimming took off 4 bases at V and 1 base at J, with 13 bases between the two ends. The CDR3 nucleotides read TGTGCCAGCAGCTCCTTACAGGGTCGGAACACCGGGGAGCTGTTTTTT. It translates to CASSSLQGRNTGELFF.

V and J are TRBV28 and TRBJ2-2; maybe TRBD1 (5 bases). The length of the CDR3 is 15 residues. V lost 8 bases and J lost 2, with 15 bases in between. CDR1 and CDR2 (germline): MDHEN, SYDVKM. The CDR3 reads CASYLPRGNTGELFF. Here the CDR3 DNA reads TGTGCCAGCTACCTGCCAAGGGGCAACACCGGGGAGCTGTTTTTT. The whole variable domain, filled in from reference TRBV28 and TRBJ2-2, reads DVKVTQSSRYLVKRTGEKVFLECVQDMDHENMFWYRQDPGLGLRLIYFSYDVKMKEKGDIPEGYSVSREKKERFSLILESASTNQTSMYLCASYLPRGNTGELFFGEGSRLTVL.

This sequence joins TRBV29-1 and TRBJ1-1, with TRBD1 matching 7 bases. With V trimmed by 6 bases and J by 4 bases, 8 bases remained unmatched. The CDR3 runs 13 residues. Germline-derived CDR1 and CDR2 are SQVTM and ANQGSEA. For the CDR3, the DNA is TGCAGCGTCGCGACAGGGTCTGGCACTGAAGCTTTCTTT. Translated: CSVATGSGTEAFF.

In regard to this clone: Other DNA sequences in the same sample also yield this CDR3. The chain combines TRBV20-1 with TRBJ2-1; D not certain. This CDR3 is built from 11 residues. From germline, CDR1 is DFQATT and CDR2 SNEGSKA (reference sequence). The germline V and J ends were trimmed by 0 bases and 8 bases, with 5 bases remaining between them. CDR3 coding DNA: TGCAGTGCTAGAGATCTCGATGAGCAGTTCTTC. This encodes CSARDLDEQFF.

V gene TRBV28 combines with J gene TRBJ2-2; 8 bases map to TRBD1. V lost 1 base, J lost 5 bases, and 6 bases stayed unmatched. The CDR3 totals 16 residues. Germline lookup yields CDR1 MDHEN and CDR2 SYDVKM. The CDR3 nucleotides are TGTGCCAGCAGTTTATCTCTGGGACAGGTAACCGGGGAGCTGTTTTTT. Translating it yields CASSLSLGQVTGELFF.

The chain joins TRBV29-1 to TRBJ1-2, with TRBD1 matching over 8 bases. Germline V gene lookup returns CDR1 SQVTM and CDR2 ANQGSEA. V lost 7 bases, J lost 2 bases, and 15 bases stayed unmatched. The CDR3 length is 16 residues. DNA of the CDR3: TGCAGCGACAGAGTGGGAATTCAGGGGGCCAACTATGGCTACACCTTC. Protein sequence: CSDRVGIQGANYGYTF.

The CDR3: CASSEAAIVRDTQYF. As DNA, the CDR3 is TGTGCCAGCAGTGAAGCAGCGATAGTCAGGGATACGCAGTATTTT. The rearrangement joins TRBV6-1 to TRBJ2-3; no clear D. Trimming took 0 bases from V and 6 from J, leaving 13 bases between them. The CDR3 extends over 15 amino acids. Germline values: CDR1 MNHNS, CDR2 SASEGT.

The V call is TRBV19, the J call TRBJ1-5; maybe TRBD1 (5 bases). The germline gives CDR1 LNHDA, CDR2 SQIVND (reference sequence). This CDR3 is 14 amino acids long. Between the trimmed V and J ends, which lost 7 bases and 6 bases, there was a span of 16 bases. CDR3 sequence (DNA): TGTGCCAGTACCCTCCGATGGGGGTCTCAGCCCCAGCATTTT. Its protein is CASTLRWGSQPQHF.

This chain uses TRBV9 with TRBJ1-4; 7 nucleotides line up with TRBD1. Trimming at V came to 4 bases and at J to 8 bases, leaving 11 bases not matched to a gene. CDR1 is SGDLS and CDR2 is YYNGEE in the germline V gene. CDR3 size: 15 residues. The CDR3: CASSRTGWLQEKLFF. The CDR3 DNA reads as TGTGCCAGCAGCAGGACAGGCTGGCTCCAAGAAAAACTGTTTTTT.

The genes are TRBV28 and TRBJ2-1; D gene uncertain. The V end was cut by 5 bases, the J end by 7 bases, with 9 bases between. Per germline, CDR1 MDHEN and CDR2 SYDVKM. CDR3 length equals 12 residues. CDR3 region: CASSRPENEQFF. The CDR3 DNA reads TGTGCCAGCAGTCGACCAGAAAATGAGCAGTTCTTC.

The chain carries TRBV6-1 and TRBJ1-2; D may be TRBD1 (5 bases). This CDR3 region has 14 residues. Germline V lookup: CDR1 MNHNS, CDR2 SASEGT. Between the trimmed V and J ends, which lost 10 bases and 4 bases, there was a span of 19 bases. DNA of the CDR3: TGTGCCATTCAGAGGGGAGCCCCCGCCTATGGCTACACCTTC. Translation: CAIQRGAPAYGYTF.

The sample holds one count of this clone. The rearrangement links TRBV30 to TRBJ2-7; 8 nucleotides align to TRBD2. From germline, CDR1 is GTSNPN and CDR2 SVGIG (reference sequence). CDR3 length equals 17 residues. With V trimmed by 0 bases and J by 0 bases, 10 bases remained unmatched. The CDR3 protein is CAWSVGRTSSISYEQYF. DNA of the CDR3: TGTGCCTGGAGTGTTGGCCGGACTAGCTCGATCTCCTACGAGCAGTACTTC. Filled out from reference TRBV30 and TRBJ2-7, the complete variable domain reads SQTIHQWPATLVQPVGSPLSLECTVEGTSNPNLYWYRQAAGRGLQLLFYSVGIGQISSEVPQNLSASRPQDRQFILSSKKLLLSDSGFYLCAWSVGRTSSISYEQYFGPGTRLTVT.

CDR3 in amino acids: CASSLGVGQRGTQYF. For the CDR3, the DNA is TGTGCCAGCAGCTTAGGGGTTGGCCAGCGTGGGACCCAGTACTTC. The V call is TRBV7-6, the J call TRBJ2-5, with unresolved D. The CDR3 loop spans 15 amino acids. Trimming removed 1 base at V and 7 bases at J, with 16 bases between. Germline CDR1 is SGHVS and CDR2 is FNYEAQ.

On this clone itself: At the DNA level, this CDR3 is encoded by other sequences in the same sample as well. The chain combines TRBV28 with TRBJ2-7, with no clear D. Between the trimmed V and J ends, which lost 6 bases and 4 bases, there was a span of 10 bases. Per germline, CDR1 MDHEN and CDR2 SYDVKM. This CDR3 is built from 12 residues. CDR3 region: CASRQTPYEQYF. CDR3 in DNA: TGTGCCAGCAGACAAACACCTTACGAGCAGTACTTC.

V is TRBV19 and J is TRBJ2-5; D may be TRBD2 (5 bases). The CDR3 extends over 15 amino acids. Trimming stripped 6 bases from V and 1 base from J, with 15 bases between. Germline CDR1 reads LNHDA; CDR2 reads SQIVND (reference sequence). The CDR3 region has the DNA TGTGCCAGTAGCCTAACGGGGAGCTTCCAAGAGACCCAGTACTTC. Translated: CASSLTGSFQETQYF.

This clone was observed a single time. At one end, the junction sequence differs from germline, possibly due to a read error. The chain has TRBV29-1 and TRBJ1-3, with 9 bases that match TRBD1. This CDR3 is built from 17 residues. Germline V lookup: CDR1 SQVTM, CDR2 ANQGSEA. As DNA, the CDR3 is TGCAGCGTCGAAGCCGGGACAGGGCGCCACTCTGGAAACACCATATATTTT. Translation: CSVEAGTGRHSGNTIYF. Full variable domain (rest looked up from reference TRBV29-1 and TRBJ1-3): SAVISQKPSRDICQRGTSLTIQCQVDSQVTMMFWYRQQPGQSLTLIATANQGSEATYESGFVIDKFPISRPNLTFSTLTVSNMSPEDSSIYLCSVEAGTGRHSGNTIYFGEGSWLTVV.

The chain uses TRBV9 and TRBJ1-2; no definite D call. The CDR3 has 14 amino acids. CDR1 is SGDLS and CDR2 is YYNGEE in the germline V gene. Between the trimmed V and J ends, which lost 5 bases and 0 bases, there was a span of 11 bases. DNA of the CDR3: TGTGCCAGCAGGCGGGAGGGATCTAACTATGGCTACACCTTC. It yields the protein CASRREGSNYGYTF.

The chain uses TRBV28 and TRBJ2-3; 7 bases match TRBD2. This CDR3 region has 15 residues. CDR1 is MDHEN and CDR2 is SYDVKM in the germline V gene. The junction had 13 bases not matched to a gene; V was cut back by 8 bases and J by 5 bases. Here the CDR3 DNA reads TGTGCCAGCGGGAGGGGAGGATCACTGGGAGATACGCAGTATTTT. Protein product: CASGRGGSLGDTQYF.

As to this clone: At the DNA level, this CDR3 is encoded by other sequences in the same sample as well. CDR3 amino acids: CASSLGPANTEAFF. Written as DNA, the CDR3 is TGTGCCAGCAGCTTAGGGCCAGCGAACACTGAAGCTTTCTTT. The chain joins TRBV7-2 to TRBJ1-1, with D unclear. V lost 1 base and J 1 base, leaving 7 bases between the germline ends. CDR1 is SGHTA, CDR2 FQGNSA, per germline. This CDR3 is 14 amino acids long.

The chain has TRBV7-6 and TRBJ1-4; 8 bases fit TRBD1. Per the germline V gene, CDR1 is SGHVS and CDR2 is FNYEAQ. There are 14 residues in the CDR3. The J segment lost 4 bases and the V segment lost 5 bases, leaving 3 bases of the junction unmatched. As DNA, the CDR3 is TGTGCCAGCAGCGTGGGACAGGATAATGAAAAACTGTTTTTT. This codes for CASSVGQDNEKLFF.